A selection of T cell receptor beta chains follows, all from one sample in a study of Ad26.COV2.S vaccination and SARS-CoV-2 variants. Sequenced by immunoSEQ multiplex PCR; TCRdb stores in-frame clones only, minus some. Of a few hundred thousand clones in the sample, under 90% were seen once. The sample was peripheral blood, taken in a trial of Ad26.COV2.S vaccine versus placebo. The receptor set was obtained from a person between 18 and 65 years old who received the Ad26.COV2.S COVID-19 vaccine or a placebo. Both conserved end residues are part of each CDR3. D genes are given only for firm matches. Only some rows state a clone size, as once, few, many or a class for expanded clones.

j_gene: TRBJ2-3; abundance: .; d_gene: .; v_gene: TRBV19; CDR3nt: TGTGCCACCCTGGGACCAAATTATCCGCAGTATTTT; CDR3aa: CATLGPNYPQYF
j_gene: TRBJ2-5; abundance: .; d_gene: .; v_gene: TRBV11-3; CDR3nt: TGTGCCAGCAGCTTAGGGGCGGGGACCGATATAGAGACCCAGTACTTC; CDR3aa: CASSLGAGTDIETQYF
j_gene: TRBJ2-4; abundance: .; d_gene: TRBD2; v_gene: TRBV19; CDR3nt: TGTGCCAGTACTCCAGTCAGCGGGACTAGCATAAACATTCAGTACTTC; CDR3aa: CASTPVSGTSINIQYF
j_gene: TRBJ2-5; abundance: .; d_gene: .; v_gene: TRBV5-1; CDR3nt: TGCGCCAGCAGCTTATTCGGGGGCGCGTCAGAAGAGACCCAGTACTTC; CDR3aa: CASSLFGGASEETQYF
j_gene: TRBJ1-1; abundance: .; d_gene: .; v_gene: TRBV28; CDR3nt: TGTGCCAGCAGTTCAACCGGGACGGGGGTAGGGGACACTGAAGCTTTCTTT; CDR3aa: CASSSTGTGVGDTEAFF
j_gene: TRBJ1-5; abundance: .; d_gene: TRBD1; v_gene: TRBV18; CDR3nt: TGTGCCAGCTCACTGGGACAGTATAGCAATCAGCCCCAGCATTTT; CDR3aa: CASSLGQYSNQPQHF
j_gene: TRBJ2-1; abundance: once; d_gene: .; v_gene: TRBV11-3; CDR3nt: TGTGCCAGCACCCCTCCCCTGTCCTACAATGAGCAGTTCTTC; CDR3aa: CASTPPLSYNEQFF
j_gene: TRBJ1-1; abundance: .; d_gene: .; v_gene: TRBV6-4; CDR3nt: TGTGCCAGCAGTGTCTGGGGTGGTAGGGAAGCTTTCTTT; CDR3aa: CASSVWGGREAFF
j_gene: TRBJ2-7; abundance: .; d_gene: .; v_gene: TRBV3-1/TRBV3-2; CDR3nt: TGTGCCAGCAGCCAGAAACAGTGGGGGTCGGGCGAGCAGTACTTC; CDR3aa: CASSQKQWGSGEQYF
j_gene: TRBJ1-2; abundance: .; d_gene: .; v_gene: TRBV19; CDR3nt: TGTGCCAGTAGTATGGCTTTCCGGGTCTCAAATGGCTACACCTTC; CDR3aa: CASSMAFRVSNGYTF
j_gene: TRBJ1-1; abundance: .; d_gene: .; v_gene: TRBV10-1; CDR3nt: TGCGCCAGCAGTGAGTCCCCGCACAGGGTAAACACTGAAGCTTTCTTT; CDR3aa: CASSESPHRVNTEAFF
j_gene: TRBJ2-5; abundance: .; d_gene: .; v_gene: TRBV7-7; CDR3nt: TGTGCCAGCAGTAGCGGGCAGGGGGACCAGGAGACCCAGTACTTC; CDR3aa: CASSSGQGDQETQYF
j_gene: TRBJ2-7; abundance: once; d_gene: .; v_gene: TRBV27; CDR3nt: TGTGCCAGCAGTTTATCGACGGGGGACTACGAGCAGTACTTC; CDR3aa: CASSLSTGDYEQYF
j_gene: TRBJ1-2; abundance: .; d_gene: .; v_gene: TRBV19; CDR3nt: TGTGCCAGTAGTATTTTGCCCCGGACCTATGGCTACACCTTC; CDR3aa: CASSILPRTYGYTF
j_gene: TRBJ2-7; abundance: .; d_gene: .; v_gene: TRBV2; CDR3nt: TGTGCCAGCAGCTCACAGGGCGTGGAGCAGTACTTC; CDR3aa: CASSSQGVEQYF
j_gene: TRBJ1-5; abundance: few; d_gene: TRBD1; v_gene: TRBV7-9; CDR3nt: TGTGCCAGCAGCTTGACAGGGTTGAATCAGCCCCAGCATTTT; CDR3aa: CASSLTGLNQPQHF
j_gene: TRBJ1-2; abundance: .; d_gene: .; v_gene: TRBV24-1; CDR3nt: TGTGCCACCAGTGATTACAGGGCTTATGGCTACACCTTC; CDR3aa: CATSDYRAYGYTF
j_gene: TRBJ1-5; abundance: .; d_gene: .; v_gene: TRBV21-1; CDR3nt: TGTGCCAGCAGCATACCAGACCCGCCGGAGGCTCAGCCCCAGCATTTT; CDR3aa: CASSIPDPPEAQPQHF
j_gene: TRBJ1-1; abundance: .; d_gene: .; v_gene: TRBV3-1/TRBV3-2; CDR3nt: TGTGCCAGCACGAACCGGGACCGAGGCACTGAAGCTTTCTTT; CDR3aa: CASTNRDRGTEAFF
j_gene: TRBJ2-1; abundance: .; d_gene: .; v_gene: TRBV7-3; CDR3nt: TGTGCCAGCAGCTTAGGAGGCATGAATGAGCAGTTCTTC; CDR3aa: CASSLGGMNEQFF
j_gene: TRBJ2-1; abundance: .; d_gene: .; v_gene: TRBV9; CDR3nt: TGTGCCAGCAGCGCGCTGGCAGGGCGCAATGAGCAGTTCTTC; CDR3aa: CASSALAGRNEQFF
j_gene: TRBJ2-5; abundance: .; d_gene: TRBD2; v_gene: TRBV5-1; CDR3nt: TGCGCCAGCAGCCCGGGAGCGGCTAGCGGGGAAGAGACCCAGTACTTC; CDR3aa: CASSPGAASGEETQYF
j_gene: TRBJ1-2; abundance: .; d_gene: TRBD1; v_gene: TRBV6-5; CDR3nt: TGTGCCAGCAGACCGGGACAGGGGTTGGGCTATGGCTACACCTTC; CDR3aa: CASRPGQGLGYGYTF
j_gene: TRBJ2-2; abundance: .; d_gene: .; v_gene: TRBV5-1; CDR3nt: TGCGCCAGCAGCCCTCGTTCCGGGCTTGGGGAGCTGTTTTTT; CDR3aa: CASSPRSGLGELFF
j_gene: TRBJ2-1; abundance: .; d_gene: TRBD2; v_gene: TRBV5-1; CDR3nt: TGCGCCAGCAGCGCCCCTTCTATAGCGGGGGAGGAGCAGTTCTTC; CDR3aa: CASSAPSIAGEEQFF
j_gene: TRBJ2-5; abundance: few; d_gene: .; v_gene: TRBV30; CDR3nt: TGTGCCTGGAGTGTAGACTTGCGTGGGACCCAGTACTTC; CDR3aa: CAWSVDLRGTQYF
j_gene: TRBJ2-1; abundance: .; d_gene: .; v_gene: TRBV20-1; CDR3nt: TGCAGTGCCCGCTCAGACAATGAGCAGTTCTTC; CDR3aa: CSARSDNEQFF
j_gene: TRBJ2-1; abundance: .; d_gene: TRBD2; v_gene: TRBV10-2; CDR3nt: TGCGCCAGCAGTCGGCTAGCGGGGGACTACAATGAGCAGTTCTTC; CDR3aa: CASSRLAGDYNEQFF
j_gene: TRBJ2-1; abundance: .; d_gene: .; v_gene: TRBV1; CDR3nt: TGCACCAGCAGCCAAGATCTACGGACTAGCGATCCCCAATCCTACAATGAGCAGTTCTTC; CDR3aa: CTSSQDLRTSDPQSYNEQFF
j_gene: TRBJ1-2; abundance: .; d_gene: TRBD1; v_gene: TRBV7-9; CDR3nt: TGTGCCAGCAGCTTTAACCCAAGACAGGGGGATATTTCCTATGGCTACACCTTC; CDR3aa: CASSFNPRQGDISYGYTF
j_gene: TRBJ1-1; abundance: .; d_gene: TRBD1; v_gene: TRBV6-2/TRBV6-3; CDR3nt: TGTGCCAGCAGCAATCCCACAGGGGCGTACACTGAAGCTTTCTTT; CDR3aa: CASSNPTGAYTEAFF
j_gene: TRBJ1-5; abundance: .; d_gene: .; v_gene: TRBV7-2; CDR3nt: TGTGCCAGCAGCTTAGAACGTGGGTTAAATCAGCCCCAGCATTTT; CDR3aa: CASSLERGLNQPQHF
j_gene: TRBJ2-6; abundance: .; d_gene: .; v_gene: TRBV27; CDR3nt: TGTGCCAGCAGTAACCTTGACGCTGGGGCCAACGTCCTGACTTTC; CDR3aa: CASSNLDAGANVLTF
j_gene: TRBJ2-2; abundance: .; d_gene: .; v_gene: TRBV6-6; CDR3nt: TGTGCCAGCAGTCCACTTGCGGGCCTAGACGCCGGGGAGCTGTTTTTT; CDR3aa: CASSPLAGLDAGELFF
j_gene: TRBJ2-7; abundance: .; d_gene: TRBD1; v_gene: TRBV6-2/TRBV6-3; CDR3nt: TGTGCCAGCAGTTCCCAGGGGGCCAAGAACGAGCAGTACTTC; CDR3aa: CASSSQGAKNEQYF
j_gene: TRBJ2-2; abundance: .; d_gene: .; v_gene: TRBV21-1; CDR3nt: TGTGCCAGCAGCAAAGGAGCCGGGGGGGTAAGCACCGGGGAGCTGTTTTTT; CDR3aa: CASSKGAGGVSTGELFF
j_gene: TRBJ1-5; abundance: once; d_gene: .; v_gene: TRBV19; CDR3nt: TGTGCCAGTAGTGTGGGGAGAGGGCCCAATCAGCCCCAGCATTTT; CDR3aa: CASSVGRGPNQPQHF
j_gene: TRBJ2-1; abundance: .; d_gene: .; v_gene: TRBV10-3; CDR3nt: TGTGCCATCACTCGGGGGAACAATGAGCAGTTCTTC; CDR3aa: CAITRGNNEQFF
j_gene: TRBJ2-7; abundance: .; d_gene: .; v_gene: TRBV18; CDR3nt: TGTGCCAGCTCACCGATAAAGACAGTTTCCTACGAGCAGTACTTC; CDR3aa: CASSPIKTVSYEQYF
j_gene: TRBJ1-2; abundance: .; d_gene: .; v_gene: TRBV2; CDR3nt: TGTGCCAGCAGTGGACACAGGGATCGGGCTATGGGCTACACCTTC; CDR3aa: CASSGHRDRAMGYTF
j_gene: TRBJ1-1; abundance: .; d_gene: .; v_gene: TRBV14; CDR3nt: TGTGCCAGCAGCTTCGGGACACATCACACCTTGTCGACTGAAGCTTTCTTT; CDR3aa: CASSFGTHHTLSTEAFF
j_gene: TRBJ2-1; abundance: .; d_gene: .; v_gene: TRBV28; CDR3nt: TGTGCCAGCACTTCAATCACCGTACTAGCATTGAATGAGCAGTTCTTC; CDR3aa: CASTSITVLALNEQFF
j_gene: TRBJ1-4; abundance: .; d_gene: TRBD1; v_gene: TRBV11-2; CDR3nt: TGTGCCAGCAGCTTAGCTCTAAGGACAGGAGGGGGTGAAAAACTGTTTTTT; CDR3aa: CASSLALRTGGGEKLFF
j_gene: TRBJ2-1; abundance: .; d_gene: TRBD1; v_gene: TRBV4-1; CDR3nt: TGCGCCAGCAGCCAAGTTCTCAGGGGGCCGGCCTACAATGAGCAGTTCTTC; CDR3aa: CASSQVLRGPAYNEQFF
j_gene: TRBJ1-6; abundance: .; d_gene: .; v_gene: TRBV7-3; CDR3nt: TGTGCCAGCAGTCTCTGGGGGGGATTAGGCTCACCCCTCCACTTT; CDR3aa: CASSLWGGLGSPLHF
j_gene: TRBJ2-7; abundance: .; d_gene: TRBD1; v_gene: TRBV29-1; CDR3nt: TGCAGCGCCGGGACAGGGAATTCCTACGAGCAGTACTTC; CDR3aa: CSAGTGNSYEQYF
j_gene: TRBJ2-7; abundance: .; d_gene: .; v_gene: TRBV5-4; CDR3nt: TGTGCCAGCAGCTTCCCAACGGTGGCCACCAACTCCTACGAGCAGTACTTC; CDR3aa: CASSFPTVATNSYEQYF